Below, one T cell receptor beta chain is given with its context. The data belong to a study of blood T cell repertoires in COVID-19. Before being deemed recovered, Cohort 3 donors had two negative PCRs, clearance, or symptom resolution. The authors' processing: Amplification of reference gene primers was used by the study to estimate nucleated cell counts. Profiled with immunoSEQ multiplex PCR; TCRdb holds only in-frame clones, not every one. That table is the source of V, J and clone size, and D and trimming were worked out from the DNA. The sample has about 390,000 clones, about 83% seen once; the top ten hold approximately 9.3%. The V end lost 4 bases, the J end lost 5 bases, and 12 bases lay between the germline ends. The germline V gene has CDR1 SGHNT and CDR2 YYREEE (reference sequence). CDR3 size: 13 residues.

The sample comprised PBMCs or T cells enriched from blood (not recorded which). This sequence originates from a woman aged 50 to 65 who had recovered from COVID-19. The chain combines TRBV5-4 with TRBJ1-2; the D gene is possibly TRBD1 (5 bases). CDR3: CASSTGTAYGYTF. CDR3 in DNA: TGTGCCAGCAGCACCGGGACTGCGTATGGCTACACCTTC.